Below, 20 T cell receptor beta chains from the same sample are listed, as sequenced in a study of identifying expanded T cells in peripheral blood. The method was immunoSEQ multiplex PCR; TCRdb's version includes in-frame clones alone and lacks a portion of them. The sample has just over 90,000 clones, around nine tenths seen once. Sequences were obtained from blood. These receptor sequences come from a person aged 18 to 75 in good health.

V and J are TRBV28 and TRBJ2-1, with D perhaps TRBD1 (6 bases). The germline gives CDR1 MDHEN, CDR2 SYDVKM. The CDR3 contains 13 residues. Trimming stripped 8 bases from V and 6 bases from J, with 14 bases between. The CDR3 DNA reads TGTGCCAGCTGCCGGGACACCTTCAATGAGCAGTTCTTC. Amino acids: CASCRDTFNEQFF.

The chain recombines TRBV9 with TRBJ1-1; D possibly corresponds to TRBD1 (6 bases). V was clipped by 4 bases and J by 4 bases, with 17 bases between them. Germline lookup yields CDR1 SGDLS and CDR2 YYNGEE. This CDR3 is built from 15 residues. The CDR3 nucleotides are TGTGCCAGCAGCCCCCAGGCAGGGGCGGGCACTGAAGCTTTCTTT. Protein: CASSPQAGAGTEAFF. Drawing the rest from reference TRBV9 and TRBJ1-1, the complete variable domain is DSGVTQTPKHLITATGQRVTLRCSPRSGDLSVYWYQQSLDQGLQFLIQYYNGEERAKGNILERFSAQQFPDLHSELNLSSLELGDSALYFCASSPQAGAGTEAFFGQGTRLTVV.

The chain recombines TRBV5-6 with TRBJ2-7; 7 positions agree with TRBD1. Germline values: CDR1 SGHDT, CDR2 YYEEEE. Trimming at V came to 0 bases and at J to 2 bases, leaving 5 bases not matched to a gene. The CDR3 has 15 amino acids. In nucleotides, the CDR3 is TGTGCCAGCAGCTTGGCGAGTCAGGGGGCCTACGAGCAGTACTTC. This gives the protein CASSLASQGAYEQYF.

The CDR3 sequence is CASSMTLIATYEQYF. CDR3 nucleotide sequence: TGTGCCAGCAGTATGACACTAATAGCCACCTACGAGCAGTACTTC. The genes are TRBV6-4 and TRBJ2-7; D is ambiguous. The CDR3 contains 15 residues. Deletions cut 5 bases from V and 2 bases from J, with 16 bases between. Germline V gives CDR1 MRHNA, CDR2 SNTAGT.

The chain joins TRBV13 to TRBJ2-3; 7 bases line up with TRBD2. Trimming cost V 6 bases and J 4 bases; bases outside gene matches: 19. There are 18 residues in the CDR3. CDR1 and CDR2 (germline): PRHDT, FYEKMQ (reference sequence). The CDR3 sequence is CASRVSGAMAVGADTQYF. CDR3 nucleotides: TGTGCCAGCAGAGTGAGCGGGGCCATGGCGGTAGGCGCAGATACGCAGTATTTT.

The table lists this clone with a few counts. The chain joins TRBV4-2 to TRBJ1-5; tentatively, D is TRBD1 (6 bases). The CDR3 totals 16 residues. With 2 bases removed from V and 6 bases from J, the gap between germline ends came to 17 bases. Germline-derived CDR1 and CDR2 are LGHNA and YNFKEQ. The CDR3 DNA reads as TGTGCCAGCAGCCAATTGGAGGGGGACGGGAGTCAGCCCCAGCATTTT. Residues: CASSQLEGDGSQPQHF.

The chain links TRBV15 to TRBJ2-6; no firm D call. Germline assignment: CDR1 LNHNV and CDR2 YYDKDF (reference sequence). Trimming stripped 4 bases from V and 0 bases from J, with 7 bases between. The CDR3 is made up of 15 amino acids. CDR3 sequence: CATSNYSSGANVLTF. The CDR3 region has the DNA TGTGCCACCAGCAATTACTCCTCTGGGGCCAACGTCCTGACTTTC.

This chain uses TRBV6-5 with TRBJ1-1; a possible D gene is TRBD1 (6 bases). Germline V lookup: CDR1 MNHEY, CDR2 SVGAGI. V dropped 6 bases and J dropped 1 base, with 12 bases sitting between them. This CDR3 has 14 amino acids. For the CDR3, the DNA is TGTGCCAGCAGGTCACAGGGAAGGAACACTGAAGCTTTCTTT. It translates to CASRSQGRNTEAFF.

This chain connects TRBV9 to TRBJ1-5, with a tentative D call TRBD1 (5 bases). V was clipped by 0 bases and J by 3 bases, with 10 bases between them. This CDR3 spans 15 amino acids. The germline V gene encodes CDR1 SGDLS and CDR2 YYNGEE. This chain's CDR3 is CASSVGGTVNQPQHF. CDR3 sequence (DNA): TGTGCCAGCAGCGTAGGGGGGACGGTCAATCAGCCCCAGCATTTT. Supplemented by reference TRBV9 and TRBJ1-5, the full variable domain reads DSGVTQTPKHLITATGQRVTLRCSPRSGDLSVYWYQQSLDQGLQFLIQYYNGEERAKGNILERFSAQQFPDLHSELNLSSLELGDSALYFCASSVGGTVNQPQHFGDGTRLSIL.

The chain joins TRBV28 to TRBJ2-3; a weak D match, TRBD2 (6 bases). The CDR3 is made up of 15 amino acids. V was shortened by 2 bases and J by 2 bases, with 11 bases between the two germline ends. Germline V gene lookup returns CDR1 MDHEN and CDR2 SYDVKM. The CDR3 is CASSLIGGATDTQYF. In DNA form, the CDR3 reads TGTGCCAGCAGTTTAATCGGCGGGGCCACAGATACGCAGTATTTT.

This clone was seen a single time. This rearrangement joins TRBV19 to TRBJ2-1; 12 bases are a match to TRBD1. Germline V gives CDR1 LNHDA, CDR2 SQIVND (reference sequence). The CDR3 totals 15 residues. Germline trimming cut 4 bases from V and 8 bases from J; bases unmatched to any gene: 6. In DNA form, the CDR3 reads TGTGCCAGTAGTACCGGGACAGGGGGCGTGGATGAGCAGTTCTTC. Translating gives CASSTGTGGVDEQFF.

The chain recombines TRBV5-1 with TRBJ2-4, with 7 bases that match TRBD1. The CDR3 contains 16 residues. Looked up from germline, CDR1 is SGHRS and CDR2 is YFSETQ. Trimming removed 3 bases from V and 1 base from J; junction bases left unmatched: 7. The CDR3 reads CASSSTPQGAKNIQYF. The CDR3 bases are TGCGCCAGCAGCTCCACCCCACAGGGGGCCAAAAACATTCAGTACTTC.

The chain carries TRBV6-5 and TRBJ2-5, with D maybe TRBD1 (5 bases). Germline values: CDR1 MNHEY, CDR2 SVGAGI. Trimming pared 0 bases from V and 2 bases from J, leaving 7 bases between. The CDR3 is 14 residues long. CDR3 protein: CASSYSGDQETQYF. CDR3 sequence (DNA): TGTGCCAGCAGTTACTCAGGGGATCAAGAGACCCAGTACTTC.

The sample holds one count of this clone. The chain is built from TRBV30 and TRBJ2-5, with D perhaps TRBD1 (5 bases). V lost 4 bases to trimming and J lost 5 bases, with 14 bases between them. Germline loops: CDR1 GTSNPN, CDR2 SVGIG (reference sequence). The CDR3 spans 13 residues. CDR3 in DNA: TGTGCCTGGACCGCGGACACGTGGGAGACCCAGTACTTC. It encodes CAWTADTWETQYF.

The CDR3 nucleotides read TGTGCCAGCAGTGAAGGAAGGACATCACACCCCCCTGATTTGGGCTACACCTTC. It codes for CASSEGRTSHPPDLGYTF. V gene TRBV6-1 combines with J gene TRBJ1-2; a weak D match, TRBD1 (5 bases). The CDR3 consists of 18 residues. The germline V and J ends were trimmed by 1 base and 8 bases, with 26 bases remaining between them. CDR1 MNHNS and CDR2 SASEGT come from the germline V gene.

The V and J genes are TRBV10-3 and TRBJ2-7; TRBD2 agrees at 11 bases. In germline, CDR1 is ENHRY, CDR2 SYGVKD. J lost 2 bases, V lost 5 bases, and 11 bases had no gene match. The CDR3 has 17 amino acids. The CDR3 spells CAISTGLADAGAYEQYF. The DNA of the CDR3 is TGTGCCATCAGTACGGGACTAGCGGACGCAGGCGCCTACGAGCAGTACTTC.

Only one count was recorded for this clone. The rearrangement joins TRBV6-4 to TRBJ2-1; 8 nucleotides align to TRBD2. The V and J ends lost 3 bases and 3 bases, in that order; junction bases with no gene match: 1. Germline V gives CDR1 MRHNA, CDR2 SNTAGT. This CDR3 contains 14 residues. For the CDR3, the DNA is TGTGCCAGCAGTGAAGCGGGAGACTACAATGAGCAGTTCTTC. Protein sequence: CASSEAGDYNEQFF.

This clone was observed a few times. This chain joins TRBV28 and TRBJ2-3; perhaps TRBD1 as D (6 bases). Germline CDR1 and CDR2: MDHEN and SYDVKM. CDR3 length: 16 residues. V lost 6 bases, J lost 1 base, and 17 bases lay in between. This CDR3 is CASRLQGGGRTDTQYF. The DNA of the CDR3 is TGTGCCAGCAGACTACAGGGCGGCGGCCGCACAGATACGCAGTATTTT.

V gene TRBV6-1 combines with J gene TRBJ1-1; D not resolved. The CDR3 is made up of 17 amino acids. Germline-derived CDR1 and CDR2 are MNHNS and SASEGT. V was cut by 0 bases and J by 5 bases, with 19 bases left in between. The CDR3 loop reads CASSEAWGSRMGTEAFF. CDR3 sequence (DNA): TGTGCCAGCAGTGAAGCTTGGGGAAGCAGGATGGGAACTGAAGCTTTCTTT.

The chain joins TRBV28 to TRBJ1-4; D call uncertain. Trimming removed 1 base at V and 5 bases at J, with 14 bases between. Germline values: CDR1 MDHEN, CDR2 SYDVKM. This CDR3 is built from 16 residues. Written as DNA, the CDR3 is TGTGCCAGCAGTTTATTCGGCGCAGGATCAAATGAAAAACTGTTTTTT. Translation gives CASSLFGAGSNEKLFF.